This T cell receptor (beta chain) was retrieved from a study of blood T cell repertoires in COVID-19. The data were produced by immunoSEQ multiplex PCR, yet TCRdb's version contains in-frame clones alone and is incomplete. The sample lists a few hundred thousand clones, about 83% occurring once. The germline V gene encodes CDR1 SGHNT and CDR2 YYREEE (reference sequence). The CDR3 has 15 residues. J gave up 8 bases and V 2 bases, and 9 bases lay outside the gene matches. J is TRBJ1-2 and V is TRBV5-4; 10 positions agree with TRBD1. The clonotype originates from a woman between 45 and 60 years old who had recovered from COVID-19. The material sequenced was PBMCs or T cells enriched from blood (not recorded which). In DNA, the CDR3 is TGTGCCAGCAGCTTCCGGGACAGGGGCCTCAGGGGCTACACCTTC. Its protein product is CASSFRDRGLRGYTF. Filled out from reference TRBV5-4 and TRBJ1-2, the complete variable domain reads ETGVTQSPTHLIKTRGQQVTLRCSSQSGHNTVSWYQQALGQGPQFIFQYYREEENGRGNFPPRFSGLQFPNYSSELNVNALELDDSALYLCASSFRDRGLRGYTFGSGTRLTVV.